This record looks at one T cell receptor beta chain sequence and its context. The method was immunoSEQ multiplex PCR; TCRdb's version includes in-frame clones alone and lacks a portion of them. This sample has under 250,000 clones; around 85% occur once, and the top ten carry less than 8%. Germline V gene lookup returns CDR1 SEHNR and CDR2 FQNEAQ (reference sequence). V was pared by 5 bases and J by 11 bases, with 5 bases of the junction left unmatched. The CDR3 is 12 residues long. This record belongs to a study of blood T cell repertoires in COVID-19. Looking at the study overall: Samples representing acute and convalescent COVID-19 were sourced from the United States, Italy and Spain.

The chain links TRBV7-9 to TRBJ1-3; 8 nucleotides match TRBD1. This TCR was recovered from a man aged 60-69 years with acute or convalescent COVID-19. Sequencing used peripheral blood. DNA for the CDR3: TGTGCCAGCAGCGAACCGGGACAGGCCATATATTTT. This encodes CASSEPGQAIYF.